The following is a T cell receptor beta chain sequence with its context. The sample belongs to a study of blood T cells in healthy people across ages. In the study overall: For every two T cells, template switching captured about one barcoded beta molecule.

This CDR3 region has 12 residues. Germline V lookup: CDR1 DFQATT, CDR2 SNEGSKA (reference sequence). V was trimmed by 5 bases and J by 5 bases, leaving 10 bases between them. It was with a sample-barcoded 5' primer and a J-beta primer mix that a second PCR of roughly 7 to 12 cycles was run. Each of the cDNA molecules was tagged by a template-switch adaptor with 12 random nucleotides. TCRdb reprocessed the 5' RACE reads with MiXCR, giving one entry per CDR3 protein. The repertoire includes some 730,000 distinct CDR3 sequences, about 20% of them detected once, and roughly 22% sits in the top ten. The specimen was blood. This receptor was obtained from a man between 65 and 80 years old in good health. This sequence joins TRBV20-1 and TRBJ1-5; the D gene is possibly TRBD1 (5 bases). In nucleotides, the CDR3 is TGCAGTGCTGGGAAGGGGTATCAGCCCCAGCATTTT. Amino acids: CSAGKGYQPQHF.